The 22 T cell receptor beta chains presented below share a single source sample, sequenced in a study of shared clonotypes between healthy human individuals. Libraries were prepared by immunoSEQ multiplex PCR; TCRdb keeps only in-frame clonotypes and omits some of them. The table shows about 560,000 clones, with around three quarters occurring only once. Sequenced input: PBMCs. The receptors shown here come from a woman in her 40s in good health. Some clones in this sample may be carry-over from other donors' samples.

This clone was picked up one time. This chain links TRBV9 with TRBJ2-5; D gene unclear. Germline CDR1 is SGDLS and CDR2 is YYNGEE. The ends were cut back, 2 bases at V and 5 bases at J, with 10 bases in the middle. The CDR3 covers 13 residues. Here the CDR3 reads CASSVAFKETQYF. DNA for the CDR3: TGTGCCAGCAGCGTGGCCTTTAAGGAGACCCAGTACTTC.

The rearrangement joins TRBV7-9 to TRBJ2-3, with 7 bases aligning to TRBD1. The germline CDR1 and CDR2 sequences are SEHNR and FQNEAQ (reference sequence). The CDR3 length is 12 residues. The V gene end was trimmed by 5 bases and the J gene end by 9 bases; junction bases not matched to a gene: 5. The CDR3 DNA is TGTGCCAGCAGCGACAGGGAAGAAACGCAGTATTTT. Its protein product is CASSDREETQYF.

This chain links TRBV25-1 with TRBJ2-5, with unresolved D. V was clipped by 2 bases and J by 6 bases, with 7 bases between them. CDR3 length: 12 residues. CDR1 and CDR2 (germline): MGHDK, SYGVNS. The CDR3 reads CASSETGQTQYF. The CDR3 DNA reads TGTGCCAGCAGTGAAACCGGGCAGACCCAGTACTTC.

On this clone: It differs at one base from a far larger clone, so likely a read error. As DNA, the CDR3 is TGCGCCAGCGGCCAATTTGCGGGGCCCTACGAGCAGTACTTC. Translating gives CASGQFAGPYEQYF. The chain carries TRBV4-3 and TRBJ2-7, with D perhaps matching TRBD2 (6 bases). Germline lookup yields CDR1 LGHNA and CDR2 YSLEER. This CDR3 is built from 14 residues.

J is TRBJ2-1 and V is TRBV27, with 9 nucleotides matching TRBD2. CDR1 is MNHEY, CDR2 SMNVEV, per germline (reference sequence). The trim removed 2 bases at V and 2 bases at J, leaving 7 bases unmatched. The CDR3 is 17 residues long. This CDR3 is CASSLRPSGTAYNEQFF. CDR3 DNA sequence: TGTGCCAGCAGTTTACGCCCTAGCGGGACCGCCTACAATGAGCAGTTCTTC.

The chain has TRBV18 and TRBJ2-2; D remains ambiguous. This CDR3 has 14 residues. CDR1 is KGHSH, CDR2 LQKENI, per germline. Trimming cost V 2 bases and J 6 bases, with 10 bases left between them. CDR3 bases: TGTGCCAGCTCACCAATCAGTCCTCCCGGGGAGCTGTTTTTT. As protein: CASSPISPPGELFF.

The chain uses TRBV7-2 and TRBJ1-2; perhaps TRBD1 as D (5 bases). Germline assignment: CDR1 SGHTA and CDR2 FQGNSA. The CDR3 totals 15 residues. V lost 0 bases and J lost 4, with 12 bases in between. In DNA form, the CDR3 reads TGTGCCAGCAGCTTAGCCAGCGGGGGGAGCTATGGCTACACCTTC. Encoded protein: CASSLASGGSYGYTF. Full variable domain (remainder filled in from reference TRBV7-2 and TRBJ1-2): GAGVSQSPSNKVTEKGKDVELRCDPISGHTALYWYRQSLGQGLEFLIYFQGNSAPDKSGLPSDRFSAERTGGSVSTLTIQRTQQEDSAVYLCASSLASGGSYGYTFGSGTRLTVV.

The rearrangement joins TRBV7-3 to TRBJ2-1; 10 nucleotides match TRBD2. The CDR3 totals 13 residues. CDR1 is SGHTA, CDR2 FQGTGA, per germline. V lost 4 bases to trimming and J lost 13 bases; unmatched junction nucleotides: 7. DNA of the CDR3: TGTGCCAGCAGCTCGTCGGGACTAGCGCCCCAGTTCTTC. This codes for CASSSSGLAPQFF.

The rearrangement joins TRBV9 to TRBJ2-3; TRBD2 is a possible D gene (6 bases). Trimming removed 2 bases at V and 3 bases at J, with 10 bases between. This CDR3 region has 14 residues. Per germline, CDR1 SGDLS and CDR2 YYNGEE. Here the CDR3 DNA reads TGTGCCAGCAGCGTGGGGCTAGCGACAGATACGCAGTATTTT. Its translation: CASSVGLATDTQYF. Supplemented by reference TRBV9 and TRBJ2-3, the full variable domain reads DSGVTQTPKHLITATGQRVTLRCSPRSGDLSVYWYQQSLDQGLQFLIQYYNGEERAKGNILERFSAQQFPDLHSELNLSSLELGDSALYFCASSVGLATDTQYFGPGTRLTVL.

The V and J genes are TRBV11-2 and TRBJ2-3; D not resolved. Germline V gene sequence: CDR1 SGHAT, CDR2 FQNNGV. The CDR3 totals 15 residues. Trimming shortened V by 5 bases and J by 0 bases, and 12 bases separated the two germline ends. The CDR3 loop is CASSPRNPSTDTQYF. The DNA of the CDR3 is TGTGCCAGCAGCCCGAGAAACCCTAGCACAGATACGCAGTATTTT.

There are many counts of this clone. The chain uses TRBV7-8 and TRBJ2-1; D uncertain. CDR1 and CDR2 from the germline V gene are SGHVS and FQNEAQ. The CDR3 has 13 residues. V was pared by 3 bases and J by 7 bases, with 10 bases between. The CDR3 nucleotides are TGTGCCAGCAGCTTCGCCAGCATGAATGAGCAGTTCTTC. Amino acids: CASSFASMNEQFF. Complete variable domain (other parts from reference TRBV7-8 and TRBJ2-1): GAGVSQSPRYKVAKRGQDVALRCDPISGHVSLFWYQQALGQGPEFLTYFQNEAQLDKSGLPSDRFFAERPEGSVSTLKIQRTQQEDSAVYLCASSFASMNEQFFGPGTRLTVL.

This clone has a handful of counts. The V and J genes are TRBV27 and TRBJ1-4; no definite D call. V was shortened by 5 bases and J by 6 bases, with 10 bases between the two germline ends. The CDR3 has 13 residues. Germline CDR1 MNHEY, CDR2 SMNVEV (reference sequence). CDR3 nucleotides: TGTGCCAGCAGTCGCTTATCGGATGAAAAACTGTTTTTT. This sequence encodes CASSRLSDEKLFF.

The chain uses TRBV20-1 and TRBJ2-7, with D hard to call. The CDR3 is 11 residues long. With 0 bases removed from V and 9 bases from J, the gap between germline ends came to 9 bases. Germline CDR1 is DFQATT and CDR2 is SNEGSKA (reference sequence). CDR3 coding DNA: TGCAGTGCTAGAGATGGGCGGTGGCAGTACTTC. It yields the protein CSARDGRWQYF.

This CDR3 reads CASSLGRPSGTDTQYF. CDR3 coding DNA: TGTGCCAGCAGCTTGGGACGGCCGTCGGGCACAGATACGCAGTATTTT. The rearrangement links TRBV5-4 to TRBJ2-3; D is unresolved. Germline values: CDR1 SGHNT, CDR2 YYREEE (reference sequence). Trimming removed 0 bases at V and 1 base at J, with 12 bases between. The CDR3 has 16 amino acids.

The chain combines TRBV28 with TRBJ2-7, with 11 bases fitting TRBD2. This CDR3 region has 15 residues. J gave up 5 bases and V 4 bases, and 7 bases lay outside the gene matches. CDR1 MDHEN and CDR2 SYDVKM come from the germline V gene. This CDR3 is CASSSLAGGRDEQYF. CDR3 nucleotides: TGTGCCAGCAGTTCCTTAGCGGGAGGGAGAGACGAGCAGTACTTC.

This chain uses TRBV4-1 with TRBJ2-1, with 11 bases identical to TRBD2. Germline V gives CDR1 MGHRA, CDR2 YSYEKL. CDR3 length: 16 amino acids. J gave up 6 bases and V 5 bases, and 9 bases lay outside the gene matches. The CDR3, as DNA: TGCGCCAGCAGCAACCCACCTAGCGGGAGGCGCAATGAGCAGTTCTTC. Translation gives CASSNPPSGRRNEQFF.

The chain recombines TRBV19 with TRBJ1-4; D is perhaps TRBD1 (6 bases). The CDR3 totals 14 residues. V lost 4 bases, J lost 8 bases, and 14 bases lay in between. CDR1 is LNHDA, CDR2 SQIVND, per germline (reference sequence). As DNA, the CDR3 is TGTGCCAGTAGTAGGACAGACCCGGCAGAAAAACTGTTTTTT. This translates into CASSRTDPAEKLFF. Together with reference TRBV19 and TRBJ1-4, the CDR3 gives the full variable domain: DGGITQSPKYLFRKEGQNVTLSCEQNLNHDAMYWYRQDPGQGLRLIYYSQIVNDFQKGDIAEGYSVSREKKESFPLTVTSAQKNPTAFYLCASSRTDPAEKLFFGSGTQLSVL.

The chain recombines TRBV6-5 with TRBJ2-5; D possibly uses TRBD1 or TRBD2 (5 bases each). This CDR3 has 15 residues. From germline, CDR1 is MNHEY and CDR2 SVGAGI. V was pared by 5 bases and J by 1 base, with 14 bases between. The CDR3 loop is CASSTGFGGQETQYF. The CDR3 region has the DNA TGTGCCAGCAGTACAGGTTTTGGGGGCCAAGAGACCCAGTACTTC.

This clone was seen just once. The rearrangement joins TRBV6-6 to TRBJ2-3; 7 bases agree with TRBD1. Germline-derived CDR1 and CDR2 are MNHNY and SVGAGI (reference sequence). Trimming removed 0 bases from V and 1 base from J; junction bases left unmatched: 4. This CDR3 region has 16 residues. CDR3 residues: CASSYSGTGGTDTQYF. The DNA of the CDR3 is TGTGCCAGCAGTTACTCGGGCACAGGGGGCACAGATACGCAGTATTTT.

This rearrangement joins TRBV25-1 to TRBJ2-7; 8 bases align to TRBD2. The CDR3 has 14 amino acids. The J segment lost 3 bases and the V segment lost 5 bases, leaving 6 bases of the junction unmatched. Germline V lookup: CDR1 MGHDK, CDR2 SYGVNS. In DNA form, the CDR3 reads TGTGCCAGCAGTCGCGACAGCGGGAGCTACGAGCAGTACTTC. The encoded protein is CASSRDSGSYEQYF.

The chain employs TRBV10-3 and TRBJ2-4; perhaps TRBD2 as D (6 bases). Germline CDR1 ENHRY, CDR2 SYGVKD. This CDR3 comprises 14 residues. V lost 5 bases and J lost 6, with 14 bases in between. The DNA of the CDR3 is TGTGCCATCAGTCACGGGAGAGGGAGAAACATTCAGTACTTC. This encodes CAISHGRGRNIQYF.

The table lists this clone with a few counts. The chain joins TRBV19 to TRBJ2-3; 7 nucleotides align to TRBD1. The germline V gene encodes CDR1 LNHDA and CDR2 SQIVND (reference sequence). The CDR3 runs 15 residues. After removal of 4 bases from V and 6 bases from J, the junction contained 10 bases not matched to a gene. Here the CDR3 reads CASSTGTDLGDTQYF. Written as DNA, the CDR3 is TGTGCCAGTAGTACCGGGACAGATCTTGGGGATACGCAGTATTTT.